This TCR beta chain derives from a study of resident and recirculating memory T cells in vitiligo. V dropped 7 bases and J dropped 4; count of bases not matched to a gene: 16. From germline, CDR1 is MDHEN and CDR2 SYDVKM. The CDR3 sequence is 17 residues long. Sequencing used immunoSEQ multiplex PCR; TCRdb keeps in-frame clones, though not all of them. The table lists about 76,000 clones, about 90% of them singletons, with about 5.5% in the top ten. This clone was seen just once. The antigen remains undetermined. No change in lesions over the prior 6 months defined stable disease. Study-level findings and limits: Sequences differed between biopsy sites and patients, suggesting private specificity.

V gene TRBV28 combines with J gene TRBJ1-5; TRBD1 matches at 7 bases. Sequencing used blood. The TCR comes from a male donor with vitiligo. The CDR3 protein is CASNPLGGTEINQPQHF. Written as DNA, the CDR3 is TGTGCCAGCAATCCTTTGGGCGGGACAGAAATTAATCAGCCCCAGCATTTT. Full variable domain (remainder filled in from reference TRBV28 and TRBJ1-5): DVKVTQSSRYLVKRTGEKVFLECVQDMDHENMFWYRQDPGLGLRLIYFSYDVKMKEKGDIPEGYSVSREKKERFSLILESASTNQTSMYLCASNPLGGTEINQPQHFGDGTRLSIL.